The present T cell receptor beta chain was sequenced within a study of T cells in Graves' hyperthyroidism and ophthalmopathy. Regions amplified from RNA transcripts were the TCR beta CDR3 regions. The study used the HTBI primer set for a first-round RT-PCR of the TCR CDR3. TCRdb reprocessed the multiplex PCR reads with MiXCR, giving one entry per CDR3 protein. The sample yields 800,000 or so distinct CDR3 sequences, about two fifths seen once. Together with thyroid ultrasound, orbital computed tomography, serum thyroxine and TRAb, clinical symptoms were used for diagnoses. This clonotype was recorded at least ten times. CDR1 is SQVTM and CDR2 is ANQGSEA in the germline V gene. This CDR3 is built from 12 residues. Trimming left V 3 bases short and J 3 bases short, with 8 bases between.

Specimen: blood. The TCR originated in a young man with Graves' hyperthyroidism. The J gene is TRBJ1-1, the V gene TRBV29-1, with a weak D call TRBD1 (5 bases). CDR3 protein: CSVDGTYTEAFF. CDR3 sequence (DNA): TGCAGCGTTGACGGGACGTACACTGAAGCTTTCTTT.